This entry lists 22 T cell receptor beta chains sequenced from one sample in a study of cytomegalovirus exposure and HLA in healthy donors. The PCR ran on 60 Vbeta and 13 Jbeta primers. TCRdb keeps only in-frame clones here, not all; method: immunoSEQ multiplex PCR. The data show roughly 130,000 clones, around 77% seen once. What was sequenced was PBMCs. These TCRs come from a young man in good health and CMV-seronegative.

The rearrangement uses TRBV7-6 and TRBJ2-7, with 9 nucleotides matching TRBD2. There are 16 residues in the CDR3. V shed 0 bases, J shed 4 bases, and the junction held 7 bases outside the gene matches. In germline, CDR1 is SGHVS, CDR2 FNYEAQ. CDR3 region: CASSLAVAGAGYEQYF. The CDR3 nucleotides read TGTGCCAGCAGCTTAGCCGTAGCGGGAGCTGGTTACGAGCAGTACTTC.

This chain joins TRBV7-9 and TRBJ2-7, with a possible D match to TRBD1 (5 bases). This CDR3 comprises 15 residues. Germline V lookup: CDR1 SEHNR, CDR2 FQNEAQ (reference sequence). The ends were cut back, 1 base at V and 6 bases at J, with 16 bases in the middle. Here the CDR3 reads CASSLGQGRSFEQYF. The CDR3 DNA reads as TGTGCCAGCAGCTTAGGGCAGGGTCGTTCGTTCGAGCAGTACTTC.

This rearrangement joins TRBV10-3 to TRBJ2-7; D not resolved. V was pared by 2 bases and J by 1 base, with 15 bases between. Per the germline V gene, CDR1 is ENHRY and CDR2 is SYGVKD. The CDR3 has 16 amino acids. The CDR3 coding sequence is TGTGCCATCAGTGAGAGTGGATCCGAGGTATCCTACGAGCAGTACTTC. Its translation is CAISESGSEVSYEQYF.

V usage is TRBV7-9 and J usage is TRBJ1-2, with 7 bases identical to TRBD1. The CDR3 runs to 14 residues. V lost 5 bases, J lost 3 bases, and 6 bases stayed unmatched. Per germline, CDR1 SEHNR and CDR2 FQNEAQ (reference sequence). CDR3 sequence reads: CASSVGGQDYGYTF. The CDR3 coding sequence is TGTGCCAGCAGCGTAGGTGGACAGGACTATGGCTACACCTTC.

This rearrangement joins TRBV5-7 to TRBJ2-3, with D unresolved. TRBV5-7 is annotated as an ORF whose role is uncertain. The CDR3 is made up of 16 amino acids. V lost 10 bases and J 2 bases, leaving 23 bases between the germline ends. The DNA for the CDR3 is TGTGCCCGAGATCCGAGACAACTCGTACCCACAGATACGCAGTATTTT. It specifies CARDPRQLVPTDTQYF.

The chain links TRBV29-1 to TRBJ2-3; 7 bases map to TRBD2. The trim removed 4 bases at V and 4 bases at J, leaving 8 bases unmatched. Germline V lookup: CDR1 SQVTM, CDR2 ANQGSEA. CDR3 length equals 14 residues. DNA of the CDR3: TGCAGCGTTGGGGAGCGGGACGTCGCAGATACGCAGTATTTT. Its protein product is CSVGERDVADTQYF.

This chain uses TRBV5-1 with TRBJ1-2; TRBD1 aligns across 11 bases. Germline CDR1 reads SGHRS; CDR2 reads YFSETQ. V gave up 0 bases and J gave up 1 base; unmatched junction bases: 8. This CDR3 is 18 amino acids long. The CDR3 here is CASSLDGQGAIGNYGYTF. The CDR3 nucleotides read TGCGCCAGCAGCTTGGATGGACAGGGGGCGATCGGTAACTATGGCTACACCTTC.

A few counts support this clone. This chain joins TRBV27 and TRBJ2-5; 10 bases match TRBD1. Germline-derived CDR1 and CDR2 are MNHEY and SMNVEV (reference sequence). The length of the CDR3 is 18 residues. V shed 6 bases, J shed 2 bases, and the junction held 15 bases outside the gene matches. CDR3 bases: TGTGCCAGCAGACCCAGTACAGGGAGGACAGGGGGGCAAGAGACCCAGTACTTC. Residues: CASRPSTGRTGGQETQYF.

The rearrangement uses TRBV9 and TRBJ2-1, with 14 positions matching TRBD2. The germline V gene has CDR1 SGDLS and CDR2 YYNGEE. The CDR3 runs to 15 residues. V shed 4 bases and J 8 bases; nucleotides not matched to a gene: 5. CDR3 region: CASSPWTSGGYEQFF. The CDR3, as DNA: TGTGCCAGCAGCCCATGGACTAGCGGGGGGTATGAGCAGTTCTTC.

This chain uses TRBV28 with TRBJ2-1; weak D call: TRBD2 (5 bases). Per germline, CDR1 MDHEN and CDR2 SYDVKM. The CDR3 spans 13 residues. V shed 3 bases and J shed 9 bases, with 12 bases lying between them. CDR3 sequence: CASSLGLEGEQFF. DNA of the CDR3: TGTGCCAGCAGTTTGGGCCTAGAGGGTGAGCAGTTCTTC.

The DNA for the CDR3 is TGTGCCAGCAGCCAAGATCTCACGACAGGGGATACCGGGGAGCTGTTTTTT. Its translation is CASSQDLTTGDTGELFF. The chain recombines TRBV14 with TRBJ2-2, with 8 bases fitting TRBD1. The CDR3 length is 17 residues. Per the germline V gene, CDR1 is SGHDN and CDR2 is FVKESK. J was trimmed by 5 bases and V by 0 bases; bases with no gene match: 8.

This clone is a singleton in its sample. The chain carries TRBV18 and TRBJ2-3, with D maybe TRBD2 (5 bases). V lost 3 bases to trimming and J lost 0 bases, with 10 bases between them. Germline V gives CDR1 KGHSH, CDR2 LQKENI. The CDR3 contains 15 residues. The CDR3 sequence: CASSPEAASTDTQYF. The CDR3 DNA reads as TGTGCCAGCTCACCGGAAGCGGCTAGCACAGATACGCAGTATTTT.

The genes are TRBV6-5 and TRBJ1-1, with TRBD1 matching 7 bases. The CDR3 sequence is 14 residues long. Germline assignment: CDR1 MNHEY and CDR2 SVGAGI. V trimming: 5 bases; J trimming: 1 base; junction bases outside the gene matches: 4. In nucleotides, the CDR3 is TGTGCCAGCAGTCGGGGACAGCCGAACACTGAAGCTTTCTTT. It codes for CASSRGQPNTEAFF.

This clone was counted once. This chain uses TRBV4-3 with TRBJ2-7, with a weak D call TRBD2 (7 bases). Trimming stripped 4 bases from V and 2 bases from J, with 15 bases between. Germline V CDR1 and CDR2: LGHNA, YSLEER. This CDR3 is built from 15 residues. In nucleotides, the CDR3 is TGCGCCAGCAGCCTTGAACGGGGGGCTACCTACGAGCAGTACTTC. Translated, it gives CASSLERGATYEQYF.

This chain's CDR3 is CASSLVPETEAFF. The CDR3 bases are TGCGCCAGCAGCTTAGTTCCGGAGACTGAAGCTTTCTTT. V and J are TRBV5-1 and TRBJ1-1; D is uncertain. V lost 2 bases and J lost 5, with 10 bases in between. The CDR3 loop spans 13 amino acids. The germline V gene encodes CDR1 SGHRS and CDR2 YFSETQ.

The chain is built from TRBV9 and TRBJ2-1; 8 bases agree with TRBD1. V gave up 4 bases and J gave up 6 bases; unmatched junction bases: 6. The germline V gene has CDR1 SGDLS and CDR2 YYNGEE. The length of the CDR3 is 14 residues. DNA for the CDR3: TGTGCCAGCAGCCGTGGGCAGGGGGCCAATGAGCAGTTCTTC. Protein sequence: CASSRGQGANEQFF.

This clone has a single count. The rearrangement joins TRBV30 to TRBJ2-5; D remains ambiguous. CDR3 size: 14 residues. Trimming removed 0 bases at V and 4 bases at J, with 12 bases between. Looked up from germline, CDR1 is GTSNPN and CDR2 is SVGIG (reference sequence). CDR3 protein: CAWSVNSHGETQYF. The CDR3 DNA reads TGTGCCTGGAGTGTAAACAGCCATGGAGAGACCCAGTACTTC.

V usage is TRBV27 and J usage is TRBJ1-6, with 8 bases aligning to TRBD1. The CDR3 runs to 18 residues. V gave up 2 bases and J gave up 7 bases; unmatched junction bases: 13. Germline assignment: CDR1 MNHEY and CDR2 SMNVEV (reference sequence). CDR3 DNA: TGTGCCAGCAGTTTACAGGGGGCGAGATTCGCGGGGAATTCACCCCTCCACTTT. The encoded protein is CASSLQGARFAGNSPLHF.

This clone came up once. The V and J genes are TRBV4-1 and TRBJ2-5, with 7 bases matching TRBD1. The CDR3 has 18 residues. Germline V gives CDR1 MGHRA, CDR2 YSYEKL. Germline trimming cut 4 bases from V and 3 bases from J; bases unmatched to any gene: 17. The CDR3 DNA is TGCGCCAGCAGCCGAGGATGGGCGACAGGGTTATACGAAGAGACCCAGTACTTC. It encodes CASSRGWATGLYEETQYF.

The chain links TRBV5-1 to TRBJ2-3, with unresolved D. This CDR3 has 16 residues. The V gene lost 3 bases and the J gene lost 4 bases, with 18 bases spanning the gap. CDR1 is SGHRS and CDR2 is YFSETQ in the germline V gene. CDR3 coding DNA: TGCGCCAGCAGCTCCCATTCCTCACTTGGTGCAGATACGCAGTATTTT. Protein: CASSSHSSLGADTQYF.

This chain uses TRBV28 with TRBJ2-7, with TRBD2 matching over 9 bases. The CDR3 runs 13 residues. The germline V gene encodes CDR1 MDHEN and CDR2 SYDVKM. V shed 6 bases, J shed 2 bases, and the junction held 2 bases outside the gene matches. This CDR3 is CASRWTSAYEQYF. The CDR3 DNA reads as TGTGCCAGCAGATGGACTAGCGCCTACGAGCAGTACTTC.

The chain carries TRBV7-9 and TRBJ2-3, with TRBD1 as a possible D gene (6 bases). The CDR3 has 14 amino acids. V was pared by 6 bases and J by 5 bases, with 15 bases between. Germline CDR1 and CDR2: SEHNR and FQNEAQ (reference sequence). The CDR3 sequence is CASSIQGSVDTQYF. As DNA, the CDR3 is TGTGCCAGCAGTATACAGGGCTCCGTAGATACGCAGTATTTT.